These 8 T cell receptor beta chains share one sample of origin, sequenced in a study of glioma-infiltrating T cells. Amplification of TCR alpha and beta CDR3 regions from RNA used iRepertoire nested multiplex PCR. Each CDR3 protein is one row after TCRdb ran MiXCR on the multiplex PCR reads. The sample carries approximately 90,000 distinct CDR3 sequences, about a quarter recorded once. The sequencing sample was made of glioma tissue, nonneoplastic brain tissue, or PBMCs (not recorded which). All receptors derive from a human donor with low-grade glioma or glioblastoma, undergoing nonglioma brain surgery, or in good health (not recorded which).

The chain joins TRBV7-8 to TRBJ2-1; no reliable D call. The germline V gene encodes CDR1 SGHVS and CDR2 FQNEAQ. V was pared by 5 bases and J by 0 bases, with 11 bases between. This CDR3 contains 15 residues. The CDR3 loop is CASSPAESSYNEQFF. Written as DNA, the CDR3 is TGTGCCAGCAGCCCCGCAGAGAGCTCCTACAATGAGCAGTTCTTC.

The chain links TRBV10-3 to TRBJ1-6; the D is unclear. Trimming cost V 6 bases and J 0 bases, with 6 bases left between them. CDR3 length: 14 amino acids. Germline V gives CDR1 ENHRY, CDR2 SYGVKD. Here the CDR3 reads CAISQSSYNSPLHF. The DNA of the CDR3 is TGTGCCATCAGCCAGAGCTCCTATAATTCACCCCTCCACTTT.

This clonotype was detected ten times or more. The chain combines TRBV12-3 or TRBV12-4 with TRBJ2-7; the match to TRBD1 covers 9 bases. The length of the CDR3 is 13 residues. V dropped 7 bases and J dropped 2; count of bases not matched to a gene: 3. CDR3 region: CASIRTGAYEQYF. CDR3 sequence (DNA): TGTGCCAGCATTCGGACAGGGGCCTACGAGCAGTACTTC.

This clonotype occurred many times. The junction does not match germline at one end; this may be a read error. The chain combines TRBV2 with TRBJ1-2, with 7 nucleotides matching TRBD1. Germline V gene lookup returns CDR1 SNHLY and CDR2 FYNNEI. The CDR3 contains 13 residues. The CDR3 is CASRDWDSYGYTF. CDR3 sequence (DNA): TGTGCCAGCCGTGATTGGGACAGCTATGGCTACACCTTC. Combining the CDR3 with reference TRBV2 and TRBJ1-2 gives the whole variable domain EPEVTQTPSHQVTQMGQEVILRCVPISNHLYFYWYRQILGQKVEFLVSFYNNEISEKSEIFDDQFSVERPDGSNFTLKIRSTKLEDSAMYFCASRDWDSYGYTFGSGTRLTVV.

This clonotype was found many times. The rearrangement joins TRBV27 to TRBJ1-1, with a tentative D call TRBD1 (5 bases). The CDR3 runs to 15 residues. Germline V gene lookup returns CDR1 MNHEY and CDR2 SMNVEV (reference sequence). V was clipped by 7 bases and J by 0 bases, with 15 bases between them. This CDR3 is CASKPGQEMNTEAFF. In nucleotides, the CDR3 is TGTGCCAGCAAACCGGGGCAGGAGATGAACACTGAAGCTTTCTTT.

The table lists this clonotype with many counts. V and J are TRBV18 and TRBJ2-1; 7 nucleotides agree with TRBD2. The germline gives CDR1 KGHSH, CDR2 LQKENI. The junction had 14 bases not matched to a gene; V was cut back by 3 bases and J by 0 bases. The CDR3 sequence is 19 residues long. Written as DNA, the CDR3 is TGTGCCAGCTCACCCTGGAGAAGCGGGACCCGAAGCTCCTACAATGAGCAGTTCTTC. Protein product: CASSPWRSGTRSSYNEQFF.

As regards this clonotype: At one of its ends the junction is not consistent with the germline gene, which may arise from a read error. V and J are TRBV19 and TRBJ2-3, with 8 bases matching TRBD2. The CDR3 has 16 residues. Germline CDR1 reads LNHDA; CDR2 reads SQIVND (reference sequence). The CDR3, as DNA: TGTGCCAGTAGTCTCAGGATAGCGGGACGCACAGATGCGCAGTATTTC. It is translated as CASSLRIAGRTDAQYF.

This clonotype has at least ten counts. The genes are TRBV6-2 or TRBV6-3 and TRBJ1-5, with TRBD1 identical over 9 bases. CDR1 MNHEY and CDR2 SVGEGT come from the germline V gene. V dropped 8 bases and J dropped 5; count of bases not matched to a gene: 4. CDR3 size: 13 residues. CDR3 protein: CASCRTGDQPQHF. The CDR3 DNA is TGTGCCAGCTGCCGGACAGGGGATCAGCCCCAGCATTTT.